This paragraph reports one T cell receptor (beta chain). TCRdb recomputed calls from the 5' RACE reads with MiXCR, one row per CDR3 protein. In the table there are approximately 220,000 distinct CDR3 sequences, roughly 26% of which are singletons. This sample is part of a study of CD8 T cells in ankylosing spondylitis. The sequencing sample was made of blood, either unsorted or a sorted T cell fraction (not recorded which). This sequence was found in a male donor with ankylosing spondylitis or in good health (not recorded which).

The CDR3 DNA sequence: TGCAGCGTCTTATCTCTCCCTTTGGAATTCTTC. This codes for CSVLSLPLEFF. V usage is TRBV29-1 and J usage is TRBJ2-1, with D unclear. Trimming left V 6 bases short and J 16 bases short, with 19 bases between. The CDR3 has 11 residues. Germline CDR1 is SQVTM and CDR2 is ANQGSEA.